A selection of T cell receptor beta chains follows, all from one sample in a study of blood T cell repertoires in COVID-19. Sequencing used immunoSEQ multiplex PCR; TCRdb keeps in-frame clones, though not all of them. The data hold roughly 400,000 clones, with nearly 90% observed a single time. Source material: PBMCs or T cells enriched from blood (not recorded which). The receptors originated from a woman between 18 and 30 years old who had been exposed to COVID-19. Each CDR3 is given with its conserved first and last residue. D genes are given only for firm matches. Size is omitted from some rows. Given values are once, few, many or a class for expanded clones.

v_gene	j_gene	abundance	len	d_gene	CDR3aa	CDR3nt
TRBV6-4	TRBJ2-1	-	14	TRBD2	CASSGIAGVGEQFF	TGTGCCAGCAGTGGGATAGCGGGAGTGGGTGAGCAGTTCTTC
TRBV6-1	TRBJ1-2	-	14	-	CASSDTPGLNGYTF	TGTGCCAGCAGTGACACCCCGGGACTTAATGGCTACACCTTC
TRBV7-2	TRBJ1-1	-	15	-	CASSYRGQGFTEAFF	TGTGCCAGCAGCTACCGCGGGCAGGGGTTCACTGAAGCTTTCTTT
TRBV27	TRBJ2-7	-	13	TRBD2	CASSWGGSYEQYF	TGTGCCAGCAGTTGGGGGGGTTCCTACGAGCAGTACTTC
TRBV2	TRBJ2-7	-	17	-	CASSEGEAARGEDEQYF	TGTGCCAGCAGTGAAGGAGAAGCGGCCAGGGGGGAGGACGAGCAGTACTTC
TRBV3-1/TRBV3-2	TRBJ1-2	-	13	-	CASSQEARYGYTF	TGTGCCAGCAGCCAGGAGGCCCGATATGGCTACACCTTC
TRBV7-2	TRBJ2-7	-	14	TRBD1	CASSLGQGNYEQYF	TGTGCCAGCAGCTTGGGACAGGGAAACTACGAGCAGTACTTC
TRBV13	TRBJ1-6	-	17	-	CASSLSRPSSYNSPLHF	TGTGCCAGCAGCTTAAGTCGGCCTAGCTCCTATAATTCACCCCTCCACTTT
TRBV11-2	TRBJ2-3	-	16	TRBD2	CASSPGWAGAADTQYF	TGTGCCAGCAGCCCCGGATGGGCGGGAGCGGCAGATACGCAGTATTTT
TRBV18	TRBJ2-1	once	15	TRBD2	CASSAGGPNNNEQFF	TGTGCCAGCTCAGCGGGGGGCCCCAACAACAATGAGCAGTTCTTC
TRBV12-3/TRBV12-4	TRBJ2-5	-	13	-	CASKRRNSETQYF	TGTGCCAGCAAACGACGGAATAGCGAGACCCAGTACTTC
TRBV27	TRBJ2-5	-	15	TRBD2	CASSRTSGAQETQYF	TGTGCCAGCAGTAGGACTAGCGGGGCTCAAGAGACCCAGTACTTC
TRBV25-1	TRBJ2-1	-	15	TRBD2	CASSRGVSTQHEQFF	TGTGCCAGCAGTCGGGGGGTGAGTACCCAACATGAGCAGTTCTTC
TRBV6-5	TRBJ2-1	once	13	-	CASSQPSSREQFF	TGTGCCAGCAGCCAGCCTAGTTCCCGTGAGCAGTTCTTC
TRBV28	TRBJ2-5	-	15	-	CASSFHPLAEETQYF	TGTGCCAGCAGTTTTCACCCCTTAGCGGAAGAGACCCAGTACTTC
TRBV28	TRBJ1-1	-	14	TRBD1	CASTKQGARTEAFF	TGTGCCAGCACTAAACAGGGGGCGAGGACTGAAGCTTTCTTT
TRBV13	TRBJ2-7	-	15	-	CASSSSGTGAYEQYF	TGTGCCAGCAGCTCATCCGGGACTGGAGCCTACGAGCAGTACTTC
TRBV28	TRBJ1-6	-	18	TRBD1	CASSFFATGTEYNSPLHF	TGTGCCAGCAGTTTTTTCGCTACCGGGACAGAGTATAATTCACCCCTCCACTTT
TRBV4-3	TRBJ2-7	once	16	TRBD2	CASSQSTSGGTYEQYF	TGCGCCAGCAGCCAAAGCACTAGCGGGGGAACTTACGAGCAGTACTTC
TRBV5-6	TRBJ1-1	-	14	-	CASSLLGINTEAFF	TGTGCCAGCAGCTTGCTGGGCATAAACACTGAAGCTTTCTTT
TRBV30	TRBJ1-2	-	14	-	CAWSVLQINYGYTF	TGTGCCTGGAGTGTACTACAAATTAACTATGGCTACACCTTC
TRBV27	TRBJ2-2	-	15	TRBD2	CASSWTSGSTGELFF	TGTGCCAGCAGTTGGACTAGCGGAAGTACCGGGGAGCTGTTTTTT
TRBV7-2	TRBJ1-6	once	14	-	CASSLVQANSPLHF	TGTGCCAGCAGCTTAGTACAGGCCAATTCACCCCTCCACTTT
TRBV18	TRBJ2-3	once	16	TRBD2	CASSPNLAGGRDTQYF	TGTGCCAGCTCACCAAACCTAGCGGGGGGTCGCGATACGCAGTATTTT
TRBV27	TRBJ1-2	-	12	-	CASSSGVSGYTF	TGTGCCAGCAGTTCAGGGGTGAGTGGCTACACCTTC
TRBV15	TRBJ2-7	-	15	-	CATSREKGVAYEQYF	TGTGCCACCAGCAGAGAGAAAGGGGTAGCCTACGAGCAGTACTTC
TRBV4-1	TRBJ2-1	-	15	-	CASSQEPQGRDEQFF	TGCGCCAGCAGCCAAGAACCCCAGGGGAGGGATGAGCAGTTCTTC
TRBV19	TRBJ2-2	-	17	-	CASRAPGSRGNTGELFF	TGTGCCAGTAGGGCCCCGGGGTCGCGGGGAAACACCGGGGAGCTGTTTTTT
TRBV28	TRBJ1-2	once	12	-	CASRRGAGGYTF	TGTGCCAGCAGGCGGGGGGCGGGTGGCTACACCTTC
TRBV6-5	TRBJ2-1	-	16	-	CASSYTTRRLYNEQFF	TGTGCCAGCAGTTACACCACTAGGCGGCTTTACAATGAGCAGTTCTTC
TRBV5-4	TRBJ2-1	-	17	TRBD2	CASSLEMLAGVYNEQFF	TGTGCCAGCAGCCTGGAGATGCTAGCGGGAGTCTACAATGAGCAGTTCTTC
TRBV9	TRBJ1-5	-	14	-	CASSVGLSNQPQHF	TGTGCCAGCAGCGTAGGACTTAGCAATCAGCCCCAGCATTTT
TRBV25-1	TRBJ2-2	-	11	-	CASTGYGELFF	TGTGCCAGTACAGGGTACGGGGAGCTGTTTTTT
TRBV5-1	TRBJ2-3	-	15	-	CASSFGGASTDTQYF	TGCGCCAGCAGCTTCGGGGGAGCGAGCACAGATACGCAGTATTTT
TRBV15	TRBJ2-2	-	15	-	CATGNGQGGTGELFF	TGTGCCACGGGGAATGGGCAGGGCGGTACCGGGGAGCTGTTTTTT
TRBV12-3/TRBV12-4	TRBJ2-4	once	13	-	CASRQGAKNIQYF	TGTGCCAGCAGGCAGGGGGCCAAAAACATTCAGTACTTC
TRBV4-2	TRBJ1-5	few	15	TRBD1	CASSLGTVSNQPQHF	TGTGCCAGCAGCCTAGGGACAGTTAGCAATCAGCCCCAGCATTTT
TRBV3-1/TRBV3-2	TRBJ2-7	-	12	TRBD2	CATGGEGVEQYF	TGTGCCACGGGAGGGGAAGGAGTCGAGCAGTACTTC
TRBV6-5	TRBJ1-2	-	14	TRBD1	CASSVGTGGYGYTF	TGTGCCAGCAGCGTTGGGACAGGGGGCTATGGCTACACCTTC
TRBV28	TRBJ1-3	-	12	-	CASSLRHRYLYF	TGTGCCAGCAGTTTACGACACCGGTACCTATATTTT
TRBV14	TRBJ2-7	-	14	TRBD1	CASSLDRGPYEQYF	TGTGCCAGCAGCCTAGACAGGGGGCCCTACGAGCAGTACTTC
TRBV12-3/TRBV12-4	TRBJ2-3	-	12	-	CASSFGGLAQYF	TGTGCCAGCAGTTTTGGGGGACTGGCGCAGTATTTT
TRBV28	TRBJ2-3	-	15	-	CASSKREGLAGTQYF	TGTGCCAGCAGCAAACGCGAGGGTCTAGCCGGTACGCAGTATTTT
TRBV29-1	TRBJ1-2	-	13	-	CSVEERNFYGYTF	TGCAGCGTTGAAGAGCGAAATTTCTATGGCTACACCTTC
TRBV14	TRBJ2-3	-	15	-	CASSQVGTSTDTQYF	TGTGCCAGCAGCCAAGTGGGGACTAGCACAGATACGCAGTATTTT
TRBV7-9	TRBJ2-7	few	14	TRBD2	CASLAGTSGSEQYF	TGTGCCAGCTTGGCCGGGACTAGCGGGAGTGAGCAGTACTTC
TRBV7-2	TRBJ2-7	-	16	TRBD2	CASSRDSGGSSYEQYF	TGTGCCAGCAGCCGTGATAGCGGGGGGTCCTCCTACGAGCAGTACTTC
TRBV28	TRBJ2-2	-	13	-	CASNNPQGGELFF	TGTGCCAGCAATAACCCCCAGGGCGGGGAGCTGTTTTTT
TRBV9	TRBJ2-1	-	15	-	CASSNIPNRYNEQFF	TGTGCCAGCAGCAATATACCTAACAGGTACAATGAGCAGTTCTTC
TRBV9	TRBJ2-7	-	17	-	CASSVGSLSGAAYEQYF	TGTGCCAGCAGCGTAGGTTCTTTGAGCGGTGCCGCCTACGAGCAGTACTTC
TRBV3-1/TRBV3-2	TRBJ2-3	-	14	-	CASSQVQGGGTQYF	TGTGCCAGCAGCCAAGTCCAGGGAGGGGGTACGCAGTATTTT
TRBV4-3	TRBJ2-1	-	14	TRBD2	CASRLSGGNNEQFF	TGCGCCAGCAGACTAAGCGGGGGGAACAATGAGCAGTTCTTC